This T cell receptor (beta chain) is drawn from a study of persistence of HIV-infected CD4 T cells. For the study at large: Median time on suppressive ART was less than nine years.

Study results and caveats: Proviral oligoclonality tracked with TCR oligoclonality within the same sorted cells.

Lysates of CMV-infected fibroblasts at around 9.1 ug/mL stimulated these cells. Responding CD4+ T cells were sorted by upregulation of both CD40 ligand and CD69. Donors were HIV-1-infected adults who began suppressive ART during chronic infection. The libraries were made with immunoSEQ version 4 in survey mode. Genomic DNA was diluted to 9 to 10 ng/uL, up to roughly 1 ug per sample. Clones were sequenced by immunoSEQ multiplex PCR, and TCRdb holds only the in-frame ones, with some missing. There are around 8,000 clones in the sample; 61% occur only once, and around 20% lies in the top ten. This clone was detected a few times. Antigen specificity is unknown. Germline CDR1 reads MNHEY; CDR2 reads SVGAGI. J lost 7 bases, V lost 6 bases, and 5 bases had no gene match. The CDR3 is 13 residues long.

The chain has TRBV6-5 and TRBJ1-5; 8 nucleotides agree with TRBD1. This TCR came from an adult man with HIV who was CMV-seropositive. The sequencing here drew on CD4+ T cells sorted from PBMCs after approximately 19-hour stimulation, taken from a patient who received antiretroviral therapy. The CDR3 protein is CASSSGGRQPQHF. The CDR3 DNA reads as TGTGCCAGCAGCTCAGGGGGCAGGCAGCCCCAGCATTTT.